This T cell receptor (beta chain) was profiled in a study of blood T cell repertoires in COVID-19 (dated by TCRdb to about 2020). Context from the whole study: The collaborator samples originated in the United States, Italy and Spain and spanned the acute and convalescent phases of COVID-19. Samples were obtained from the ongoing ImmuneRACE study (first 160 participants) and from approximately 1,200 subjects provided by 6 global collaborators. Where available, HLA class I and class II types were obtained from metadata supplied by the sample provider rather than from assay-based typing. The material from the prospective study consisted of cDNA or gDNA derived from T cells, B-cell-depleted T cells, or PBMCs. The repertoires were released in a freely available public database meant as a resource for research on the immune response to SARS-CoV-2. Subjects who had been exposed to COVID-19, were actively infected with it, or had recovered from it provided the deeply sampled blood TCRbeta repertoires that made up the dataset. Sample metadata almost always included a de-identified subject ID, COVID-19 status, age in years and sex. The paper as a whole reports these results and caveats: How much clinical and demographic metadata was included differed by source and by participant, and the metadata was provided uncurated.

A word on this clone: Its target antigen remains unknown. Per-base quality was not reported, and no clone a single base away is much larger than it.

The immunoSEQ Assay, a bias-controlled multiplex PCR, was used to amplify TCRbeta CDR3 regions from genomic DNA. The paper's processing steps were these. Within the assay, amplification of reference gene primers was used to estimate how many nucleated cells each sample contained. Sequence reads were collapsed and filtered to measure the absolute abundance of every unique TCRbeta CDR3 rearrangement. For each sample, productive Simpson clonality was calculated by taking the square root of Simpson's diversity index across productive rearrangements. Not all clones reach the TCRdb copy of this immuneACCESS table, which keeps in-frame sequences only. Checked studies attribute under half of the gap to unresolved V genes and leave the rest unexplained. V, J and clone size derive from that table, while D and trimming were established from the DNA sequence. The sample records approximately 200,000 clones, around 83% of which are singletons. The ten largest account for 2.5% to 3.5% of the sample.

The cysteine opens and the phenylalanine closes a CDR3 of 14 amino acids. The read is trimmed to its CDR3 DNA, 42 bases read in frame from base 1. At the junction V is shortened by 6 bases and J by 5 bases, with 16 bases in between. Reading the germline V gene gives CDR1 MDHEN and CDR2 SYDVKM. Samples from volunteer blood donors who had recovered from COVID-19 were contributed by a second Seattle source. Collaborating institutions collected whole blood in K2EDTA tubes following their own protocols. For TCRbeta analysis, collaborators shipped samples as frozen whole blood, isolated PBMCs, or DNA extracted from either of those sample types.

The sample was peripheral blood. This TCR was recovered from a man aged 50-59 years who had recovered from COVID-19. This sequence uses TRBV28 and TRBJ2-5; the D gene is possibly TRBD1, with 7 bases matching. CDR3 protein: CASSAEGAGETQYF. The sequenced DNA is TGTGCCAGCAGCGCCGAGGGGGCGGGGGAGACCCAGTACTTC.